A selection of T cell receptor beta chains follows, all from one sample in a study of control samples from healthy donors and cancer patients. The method was immunoSEQ multiplex PCR; TCRdb's version includes in-frame clones alone and lacks a portion of them. The repertoire has approximately 150,000 clones, more than 85% of them found once; the top ten carry approximately 2.9%. Sequencing was carried out using blood. The origin of the receptors is a man aged 30-40 years in good health. Both conserved end residues are part of each CDR3.

V gene	J gene	CDR3 protein
TRBV21-1	TRBJ2-7	CASSKNPGTEYEQYF
TRBV28	TRBJ2-3	CASARGGTDTQYF
TRBV6-5	TRBJ1-5	CASSTRGWNQPQHF
TRBV5-1	TRBJ1-3	CASSPVLSSGNTIYF
TRBV9	TRBJ1-2	CASSVDTGTQYGYTF
TRBV2	TRBJ2-4	CASSTPPDALLIAKNIQYF
TRBV6-1	TRBJ1-1	CASSDQDRGNTEAFF
TRBV2	TRBJ1-3	CASSDQGLSGNTIYF
TRBV5-1	TRBJ1-1	CASSLLGGMNTEAFF
TRBV28	TRBJ2-7	CASSLRLAGLDEQYF
TRBV19	TRBJ1-2	CASSRTGYGYTF
TRBV14	TRBJ1-2	CASSQEGGPKNYGYTF
TRBV1	TRBJ1-1	CTSSRGQTGSEAFF
TRBV25-1	TRBJ1-6	CASSAGTGNSPLHF
TRBV29-1	TRBJ1-1	CSVEGIEAFF
TRBV29-1	TRBJ1-2	CSVHGGGYTF
TRBV19	TRBJ1-2	CASSPELILYGYTF
TRBV6-4	TRBJ2-3	CASSDRLGALDTQYF
TRBV6-5	TRBJ1-1	CASSYSTGFTEAFF
TRBV19	TRBJ1-5	CASSILAMSNQPQHF
TRBV25-1	TRBJ1-1	CASSSGGRMNTEAFF
TRBV27	TRBJ2-1	CASSLFWTENNEQFF
TRBV12-3/TRBV12-4	TRBJ2-1	CASSFTGSGEQFF
TRBV6-6	TRBJ1-1	CASSYRRVLGDTEAFF
TRBV9	TRBJ2-3	CASSARDYTDTQYF
TRBV27	TRBJ1-6	CASSDGGVANSPLHF
TRBV9	TRBJ1-1	CASSALQNTEAFF
TRBV13	TRBJ2-7	CASSSPGQGIYEQYF
TRBV27	TRBJ2-2	CASSFLTGELFF
TRBV7-9	TRBJ2-7	CASSPPGQGFHEQYF
TRBV5-1	TRBJ1-6	CASRKGNSPLHF
TRBV11-3	TRBJ1-5	CASSLRDSRYSNQPQHF
TRBV5-1	TRBJ1-2	CASSLDGRGYTF
TRBV11-2	TRBJ2-3	CASRGTSQYF
TRBV6-6	TRBJ2-1	CASSYLAGGPLHEQFF
TRBV28	TRBJ2-7	CASSFRQGGGEQYF
TRBV27	TRBJ2-1	CASSLYGGHNEQFF
TRBV7-9	TRBJ2-5	CATEDLQETQYF
TRBV18	TRBJ2-3	CASSSWISTDTQYF
TRBV6-1	TRBJ1-3	CASSEGSGRLSGNTIYF
TRBV6-4	TRBJ2-6	CASSPAPDGGARGANVLTF
TRBV7-8	TRBJ2-7	CASSLDRDREYF
TRBV30	TRBJ2-7	CAWEGAGGRYEQYF
TRBV6-5	TRBJ1-1	CASSPKPWNTEAFF
TRBV25-1	TRBJ1-4	CASSESRGMFEEKLFF
TRBV29-1	TRBJ2-7	CSGEVSGEQYF
TRBV30	TRBJ1-2	CAWMGQGGDDYGYTF
TRBV30	TRBJ1-2	CAGGHEGSGYTF
TRBV12-3/TRBV12-4	TRBJ1-2	CASSLPGSYGYTF
TRBV27	TRBJ2-1	CASSLAGGPGDEFF
TRBV10-3	TRBJ1-5	CAISDLKQPQHF
TRBV19	TRBJ1-5	CASSILAASNQPQHF
TRBV3-1/TRBV3-2	TRBJ1-2	CASSQGRFWGYTF
TRBV2	TRBJ2-2	CASSFLAGGTGELFF
TRBV19	TRBJ2-3	CASSVEGGDTQYF
TRBV6-5	TRBJ1-2	CASSSGQGASGGYTF
TRBV6-5	TRBJ1-2	CASSWTRGVYGYTF
TRBV10-1	TRBJ1-6	CASSERPNSPLHF